One and the same sample provided the 29 T cell receptor beta chains below, sequenced in a study of CD8 T cells in Susac syndrome. Reverse transcription of 0.5 to 1 ug RNA was performed with random hexamers. TCRdb used MiXCR to reprocess the immunoSEQ multiplex PCR reads, holding one entry per CDR3 protein. Among about 300,000 distinct CDR3 sequences listed, around 92% were seen once. The material sequenced was CD4+ T cells from PBMCs. The receptors were sampled from a human donor with multiple sclerosis.

V is TRBV5-4 and J is TRBJ2-4; a possible D gene is TRBD1 (5 bases). V dropped 1 base and J dropped 2 bases, with 13 bases sitting between them. CDR1 is SGHNT, CDR2 YYREEE, per germline (reference sequence). The CDR3 is 16 residues long. CDR3 bases: TGTGCCAGCAGCTTGTATGGGGCCCTAACCAAAAACATTCAGTACTTC. It codes for CASSLYGALTKNIQYF.

This clonotype was observed once. The chain links TRBV7-9 to TRBJ2-3; D not resolved. CDR1 and CDR2 from the germline V gene are SEHNR and FQNEAQ (reference sequence). Trimming stripped 4 bases from V and 2 bases from J, with 10 bases between. The CDR3 loop spans 14 amino acids. The CDR3 bases are TGTGCCAGCAGCTCTAATTGGCTCACAGATACGCAGTATTTT. This gives the protein CASSSNWLTDTQYF.

The chain employs TRBV11-3 and TRBJ2-5; D is unclear. With 2 bases removed from V and 5 bases from J, the gap between germline ends came to 18 bases. The CDR3 is made up of 16 amino acids. In germline, CDR1 is SGHNT, CDR2 YENEEA. CDR3: CASSLSPGRVGETQYF. The DNA of the CDR3 is TGTGCCAGCAGCTTATCCCCTGGGCGCGTCGGGGAGACCCAGTACTTC.

This rearrangement joins TRBV5-5 to TRBJ2-7; D is perhaps TRBD1 or TRBD2 (5 bases each). The CDR3 sequence is 14 residues long. Per the germline V gene, CDR1 is SGHKS and CDR2 is YYEKEE (reference sequence). V was shortened by 6 bases and J by 4 bases, with 17 bases between the two germline ends. The CDR3 loop is CASIIFIGAYEQYF. DNA of the CDR3: TGTGCCAGCATCATCTTCATCGGGGCGTACGAGCAGTACTTC.

The chain combines TRBV5-1 with TRBJ1-2; 9 positions agree with TRBD1. Trimming at V came to 0 bases and at J to 1 base, leaving 1 base not matched to a gene. The CDR3 extends over 15 amino acids. Germline-derived CDR1 and CDR2 are SGHRS and YFSETQ. This chain's CDR3 is CASSLGDRDNYGYTF. The CDR3 coding sequence is TGCGCCAGCAGCTTGGGGGACAGGGATAACTATGGCTACACCTTC.

J is TRBJ2-1 and V is TRBV7-9; 11 bases match TRBD2. Germline trimming cut 3 bases from V and 8 bases from J; bases unmatched to any gene: 12. CDR1 is SEHNR and CDR2 is FQNEAQ in the germline V gene (reference sequence). This CDR3 is 17 amino acids long. The CDR3 region has the DNA TGTGCCAGCAGCTTTACCCTAGCGGGAGGCCTTCCAGATGAGCAGTTCTTC. Translation: CASSFTLAGGLPDEQFF.

The genes are TRBV7-2 and TRBJ2-1, with D unresolved. The CDR3 is 14 amino acids. From germline, CDR1 is SGHTA and CDR2 FQGNSA. With 8 bases removed from V and 4 bases from J, the gap between germline ends came to 15 bases. The CDR3 DNA reads TGTGCCAGCCGTCTCGCCGCGGAGTACAATGAGCAGTTCTTC. Its protein is CASRLAAEYNEQFF.

The chain employs TRBV30 and TRBJ1-5, with 8 bases that match TRBD1. The CDR3 sequence is 20 residues long. Trimming at V came to 2 bases and at J to 2 bases, leaving 20 bases not matched to a gene. The germline V gene encodes CDR1 GTSNPN and CDR2 SVGIG (reference sequence). CDR3 DNA: TGTGCCTGGAGTCAACGGAGAGGACAGGGCCGGCAAGAGGGCAATCAGCCCCAGCATTTT. It codes for CAWSQRRGQGRQEGNQPQHF.

The chain recombines TRBV6-1 with TRBJ2-7; D is undetermined. The ends were cut back, 2 bases at V and 7 bases at J, with 12 bases in the middle. Per germline, CDR1 MNHNS and CDR2 SASEGT. This CDR3 has 13 amino acids. The CDR3 DNA follows: TGTGCCAGCAGTGAAAACGGGCCAAAAGAGCAGTACTTC. Amino acids: CASSENGPKEQYF.

J is TRBJ2-7 and V is TRBV6-5; TRBD1 aligns across 10 bases. Looked up from germline, CDR1 is MNHEY and CDR2 is SVGAGI. V lost 4 bases, J lost 0 bases, and 3 bases stayed unmatched. The CDR3 spans 15 residues. This CDR3 is CASSSDRGISYEQYF. For the CDR3, the DNA is TGTGCCAGCAGTTCGGACAGGGGGATCTCCTACGAGCAGTACTTC.

The chain employs TRBV2 and TRBJ2-7, with a weak D call TRBD2 (6 bases). Germline CDR1 reads SNHLY; CDR2 reads FYNNEI. The CDR3 runs 13 residues. V dropped 5 bases and J dropped 3 bases, with 11 bases sitting between them. The CDR3: CASSKGTFYEQYF. CDR3 DNA sequence: TGTGCCAGCAGTAAAGGGACTTTCTACGAGCAGTACTTC.

This clonotype appeared once. V usage is TRBV7-2 and J usage is TRBJ1-3; D unclear. Per the germline V gene, CDR1 is SGHTA and CDR2 is FQGNSA. Between the trimmed V and J ends, which lost 0 bases and 1 base, there was a span of 7 bases. The CDR3 loop spans 15 amino acids. CDR3 region: CASSLAIRSGNTIYF. CDR3 DNA: TGTGCCAGCAGCTTAGCGATTCGATCTGGAAACACCATATATTTT.

CDR3 sequence reads: CASSNRVDTEAFF. The CDR3 coding sequence is TGTGCCAGTAGCAACAGGGTGGACACTGAAGCTTTCTTT. The J gene is TRBJ1-1, the V gene TRBV18, with D possibly matching TRBD1 (6 bases). The CDR3 is made up of 13 amino acids. Germline-derived CDR1 and CDR2 are KGHSH and LQKENI. Trimming pared 9 bases from V and 3 bases from J, leaving 14 bases between.

The chain carries TRBV11-1 and TRBJ2-1; D is uncertain. The length of the CDR3 is 18 residues. With 1 base removed from V and 5 bases from J, the gap between germline ends came to 21 bases. The germline V gene encodes CDR1 SGHAT and CDR2 FQDESV (reference sequence). This chain's CDR3 is CASSLEPSIGRGNNEQFF. CDR3 nucleotides: TGTGCCAGCAGCTTAGAACCCTCGATCGGCCGAGGTAACAATGAGCAGTTCTTC.

The genes are TRBV9 and TRBJ2-3; D might be TRBD2 (5 bases). This CDR3 contains 15 residues. Per the germline V gene, CDR1 is SGDLS and CDR2 is YYNGEE. The V end lost 2 bases, the J end lost 0 bases, and 10 bases lay between the germline ends. The CDR3 bases are TGTGCCAGCAGCGTGCTGGCGGGTAGCACAGATACGCAGTATTTT. Encoded protein: CASSVLAGSTDTQYF.

The V call is TRBV5-4, the J call TRBJ2-5, with 7 bases lining up with TRBD2. The CDR3 length is 17 residues. Germline assignment: CDR1 SGHNT and CDR2 YYREEE (reference sequence). Unmatched junction bases numbered 13, after V lost 4 bases and J lost 1 base. CDR3 sequence reads: CASSPGLRSGAQETQYF. The CDR3 DNA reads as TGTGCCAGCAGCCCGGGCCTGAGGAGCGGGGCCCAAGAGACCCAGTACTTC.

The chain employs TRBV5-1 and TRBJ2-1; 8 nucleotides agree with TRBD2. The CDR3 loop spans 17 amino acids. The junction had 14 bases not matched to a gene; V was cut back by 5 bases and J by 4 bases. Germline V gene data show CDR1 as SGHRS and CDR2 as YFSETQ. The CDR3 nucleotides are TGCGCCAGCAGAACGGGCCTACCCGGGAGGGAGTACAATGAGCAGTTCTTC. It yields the protein CASRTGLPGREYNEQFF. The full variable domain, rest sourced from reference TRBV5-1 and TRBJ2-1, is KAGVTQTPRYLIKTRGQQVTLSCSPISGHRSVSWYQQTPGQGLQFLFEYFSETQRNKGNFPGRFSGRQFSNSRSEMNVSTLELGDSALYLCASRTGLPGREYNEQFFGPGTRLTVL.

This chain uses TRBV6-4 with TRBJ1-2; a possible D gene is TRBD1 (5 bases). V lost 10 bases and J 5 bases, leaving 14 bases between the germline ends. The V gene's germline CDR1 is MRHNA and CDR2 SNTAGT. The CDR3 totals 12 residues. In nucleotides, the CDR3 is TGTGCCAATGAGGGGCTTCGTTATGGCTACACCTTC. The encoded protein is CANEGLRYGYTF.

V is TRBV5-1 and J is TRBJ2-5; the match to TRBD1 covers 8 bases. The CDR3 runs to 14 residues. The V gene end was trimmed by 3 bases and the J gene end by 5 bases; junction bases not matched to a gene: 6. Germline values: CDR1 SGHRS, CDR2 YFSETQ. The CDR3 sequence: CASSSQGATETQYF. Here the CDR3 DNA reads TGCGCCAGCAGCTCCCAGGGGGCCACGGAGACCCAGTACTTC.

The chain combines TRBV19 with TRBJ2-2; D is unclear. The germline V and J ends were trimmed by 3 bases and 6 bases, with 11 bases remaining between them. Per the germline V gene, CDR1 is LNHDA and CDR2 is SQIVND (reference sequence). This CDR3 has 14 amino acids. The CDR3 loop reads CASSIQVLAGELFF. The CDR3 DNA reads as TGTGCCAGTAGTATCCAGGTGCTGGCCGGGGAGCTGTTTTTT. The full variable domain, in which reference TRBV19 and TRBJ2-2 provide the parts outside the CDR3, is DGGITQSPKYLFRKEGQNVTLSCEQNLNHDAMYWYRQDPGQGLRLIYYSQIVNDFQKGDIAEGYSVSREKKESFPLTVTSAQKNPTAFYLCASSIQVLAGELFFGEGSRLTVL.

The chain uses TRBV20-1 and TRBJ2-7; TRBD2 matches at 8 bases. This CDR3 contains 13 residues. Germline lookup yields CDR1 DFQATT and CDR2 SNEGSKA (reference sequence). The V segment lost 5 bases and the J segment 3 bases; nucleotides outside the gene matches: 6. The CDR3 DNA reads as TGCAGTGCTTCCGACGGGGGGGGCTACGAGCAGTACTTC. Translated: CSASDGGGYEQYF.

The genes are TRBV10-1 and TRBJ2-7; TRBD1 agrees at 7 bases. This CDR3 comprises 14 residues. V lost 6 bases, J lost 6 bases, and 11 bases stayed unmatched. Germline V gene data show CDR1 as WNHNN and CDR2 as SYGVQD (reference sequence). CDR3: CASSDGTVGTEQYF. CDR3 nucleotides: TGCGCCAGCAGCGACGGGACAGTCGGAACCGAGCAGTACTTC.

The chain couples TRBV5-6 to TRBJ2-5; TRBD2 agrees at 9 bases. Germline CDR1 is SGHDT and CDR2 is YYEEEE. The CDR3 is made up of 15 amino acids. V gave up 4 bases and J gave up 7 bases; unmatched junction bases: 11. The CDR3 DNA sequence: TGTGCCAGCAGCCCCCTTGCGGGGGGGTGGGTGACCCAGTACTTC. Its protein product is CASSPLAGGWVTQYF.

The chain recombines TRBV10-3 with TRBJ2-1, with 8 bases aligning to TRBD2. Trimming removed 11 bases from V and 9 bases from J; junction bases left unmatched: 6. The CDR3 consists of 11 residues. Germline lookup yields CDR1 ENHRY and CDR2 SYGVKD. This CDR3 reads CASGGGPEQFF. The CDR3 DNA reads TGTGCCTCGGGGGGGGGTCCTGAGCAGTTCTTC.

This clonotype was seen just once. The chain carries TRBV5-5 and TRBJ1-5; D unresolved. CDR1 SGHKS and CDR2 YYEKEE come from the germline V gene (reference sequence). The CDR3 is made up of 15 amino acids. Trimming cost V 3 bases and J 7 bases, with 17 bases left between them. The CDR3 spells CASSSLPGPSQPQHF. Here the CDR3 DNA reads TGTGCCAGCAGCTCCTTGCCGGGCCCATCACAGCCCCAGCATTTT.

The chain combines TRBV6-1 with TRBJ1-5; the D is unclear. V was cut by 6 bases and J by 0 bases, with 6 bases left in between. Germline assignment: CDR1 MNHNS and CDR2 SASEGT. The CDR3 totals 13 residues. Here the CDR3 DNA reads TGTGCCAGCAGGGGGTTTAGCAATCAGCCCCAGCATTTT. As protein: CASRGFSNQPQHF.

This chain joins TRBV5-4 and TRBJ2-1; the match to TRBD2 covers 11 bases. This CDR3 comprises 16 residues. V lost 0 bases to trimming and J lost 1 base; unmatched junction nucleotides: 0. CDR1 is SGHNT, CDR2 YYREEE, per germline (reference sequence). The CDR3 nucleotides read TGTGCCAGCAGCTTGGTAGCGGGGGGGTCCTACAATGAGCAGTTCTTC. Its protein is CASSLVAGGSYNEQFF. Supplemented by reference TRBV5-4 and TRBJ2-1, the full variable domain reads ETGVTQSPTHLIKTRGQQVTLRCSSQSGHNTVSWYQQALGQGPQFIFQYYREEENGRGNFPPRFSGLQFPNYSSELNVNALELDDSALYLCASSLVAGGSYNEQFFGPGTRLTVL.

The V gene is TRBV3-1, the J gene TRBJ2-7; D unresolved. V was clipped by 4 bases and J by 3 bases, with 10 bases between them. Germline assignment: CDR1 LGHDT and CDR2 YNNKEL (reference sequence). The CDR3 contains 13 residues. CDR3 sequence: CASSPRRGYEQYF. The CDR3 DNA follows: TGTGCCAGCAGCCCCCGACGCGGCTACGAGCAGTACTTC.

V gene TRBV30 combines with J gene TRBJ1-5, with no clear D. Trimming stripped 0 bases from V and 0 bases from J, with 9 bases between. CDR3 size: 15 residues. Germline assignment: CDR1 GTSNPN and CDR2 SVGIG (reference sequence). The CDR3 DNA reads as TGTGCCTGGAGTGTAGACCGCTATAGCAATCAGCCCCAGCATTTT. It specifies CAWSVDRYSNQPQHF.